The 15 T cell receptor beta chains below were found in one sample sequenced in a study of cytomegalovirus exposure and HLA in healthy donors. Both 60 Vbeta primers and 13 Jbeta primers went into the PCR. Using immunoSEQ multiplex PCR, the repertoire was profiled, and TCRdb retains in-frame clones only, with some absent. This table has some 180,000 clones, about 86% appearing once. The sample taken for sequencing was PBMCs. These receptor sequences come from a man aged 35 to 55 in good health and CMV-seropositive.

The chain links TRBV28 to TRBJ1-5; 8 bases match TRBD1. CDR3 length equals 15 residues. J lost 3 bases, V lost 1 base, and 2 bases had no gene match. CDR1 MDHEN and CDR2 SYDVKM come from the germline V gene. In DNA form, the CDR3 reads TGTGCCAGCAGTTTATTGGGACAGGACAATCAGCCCCAGCATTTT. It yields the protein CASSLLGQDNQPQHF.

A note on this clone: Relative to the germline gene, one junction end is altered; a read error may explain this. The chain is built from TRBV7-9 and TRBJ2-7, with D maybe TRBD1 (6 bases). The V gene's germline CDR1 is SEHNR and CDR2 FQNEAQ (reference sequence). CDR3 length equals 18 residues. DNA of the CDR3: TGTTCCAGCAGCCCCTGGGGGCCAGGGTCTTCTGAACCCTACGAGCAGTACTTC. It translates to CSSSPWGPGSSEPYEQYF.

V is TRBV7-9 and J is TRBJ2-5, with 10 positions matching TRBD2. The last part of the DNA fits TRBJ2-7 better; the J call may be wrong. Germline V lookup: CDR1 SEHNR, CDR2 FQNEAQ (reference sequence). The CDR3 contains 15 residues. CDR3 sequence: CASSSGLADSYEQYF. The DNA for the CDR3 is TGTGCCAGCAGCTCAGGACTAGCGGACTCCTACGAGCAGTACTTC.

This clone has a handful of counts. The V and J genes are TRBV7-2 and TRBJ2-7, with unresolved D. V lost 2 bases to trimming and J lost 5 bases, with 13 bases between them. Germline V gene data show CDR1 as SGHTA and CDR2 as FQGNSA. This CDR3 region has 14 residues. The CDR3 coding sequence is TGTGCCAGCAGCTTAATGGGCCCCCTGGACGAGCAGTACTTC. As protein: CASSLMGPLDEQYF.

The chain joins TRBV9 to TRBJ1-5, with 7 positions matching TRBD1. The germline gives CDR1 SGDLS, CDR2 YYNGEE. This CDR3 spans 15 amino acids. Unmatched junction bases numbered 8, after V lost 3 bases and J lost 5 bases. The CDR3 protein is CASSAEQGRDQPQHF. The CDR3 nucleotides are TGTGCCAGCAGCGCCGAACAGGGGCGTGATCAGCCCCAGCATTTT.

The rearrangement joins TRBV28 to TRBJ1-4; possible D gene TRBD1, 6 bases. Looked up from germline, CDR1 is MDHEN and CDR2 is SYDVKM. The V gene lost 6 bases and the J gene lost 15 bases, with 26 bases spanning the gap. There are 15 residues in the CDR3. For the CDR3, the DNA is TGTGCCAGCAGCAAACAGGGCCGCATAAAAGAGATGGTGTTTTTT. It encodes CASSKQGRIKEMVFF.

The chain links TRBV19 to TRBJ1-4; D gene ambiguous. The CDR3 spans 12 residues. Germline V CDR1 and CDR2: LNHDA, SQIVND (reference sequence). Trimming shortened V by 5 bases and J by 5 bases, and 6 bases separated the two germline ends. CDR3 loop: CASSPLNEKLFF. The CDR3 region has the DNA TGTGCCAGTAGTCCACTAAATGAAAAACTGTTTTTT.

V and J are TRBV19 and TRBJ2-4; D gene uncertain. Trimming took 3 bases from V and 2 from J, leaving 8 bases between them. CDR1 and CDR2 (germline): LNHDA, SQIVND (reference sequence). The CDR3 is 14 residues long. For the CDR3, the DNA is TGTGCCAGTAGTATCGCCCAGACCAAAAACATTCAGTACTTC. It yields the protein CASSIAQTKNIQYF.

This clone was seen more than once but under ten times. The chain joins TRBV5-4 to TRBJ2-1; 9 bases are a match to TRBD1. This CDR3 has 13 amino acids. Germline CDR1 and CDR2: SGHNT and YYREEE (reference sequence). J was trimmed by 8 bases and V by 3 bases; bases with no gene match: 3. The CDR3 protein is CASSSQGAYEQFF. The CDR3 nucleotides read TGTGCCAGCAGCTCACAGGGGGCGTATGAGCAGTTCTTC.

The CDR3 nucleotides are TGTGCCAGCAGCCCAGGGGACACCCAATACTACGAGCAGTACTTC. Amino acids: CASSPGDTQYYEQYF. This chain connects TRBV9 to TRBJ2-5; a possible D gene is TRBD1 (6 bases). The DNA end is a closer match to TRBJ2-7, so the J assignment may be wrong. Germline assignment: CDR1 SGDLS and CDR2 YYNGEE. The CDR3 has 15 amino acids.

The chain uses TRBV6-1 and TRBJ2-1; the D gene is possibly TRBD1 (5 bases). Trimming cost V 7 bases and J 0 bases, with 10 bases left between them. The length of the CDR3 is 14 residues. Germline lookup yields CDR1 MNHNS and CDR2 SASEGT. CDR3 in amino acids: CASITGRSYNEQFF. CDR3 nucleotide sequence: TGTGCCAGCATAACAGGCCGCTCCTACAATGAGCAGTTCTTC.

The chain recombines TRBV18 with TRBJ2-7; 9 bases are a match to TRBD2. V trimming: 2 bases; J trimming: 7 bases; junction bases outside the gene matches: 9. Germline CDR1 is KGHSH and CDR2 is LQKENI. This CDR3 comprises 15 residues. The CDR3 sequence is CASSPASGTPREQYF. The CDR3 bases are TGTGCCAGCTCACCAGCTAGCGGGACCCCACGGGAGCAGTACTTC.

This clone has just one count. The chain couples TRBV11-3 to TRBJ2-1; TRBD1 matches 8 bases. The CDR3 runs 14 residues. V was clipped by 6 bases and J by 8 bases; unmatched bases: 9. CDR1 SGHNT and CDR2 YENEEA come from the germline V gene. The CDR3 DNA is TGTGCCAGCAGTCCCAGGGGGCGCCGAGATGAGCAGTTCTTC. As protein: CASSPRGRRDEQFF.

V gene TRBV6-4 combines with J gene TRBJ1-1; D is possibly TRBD1 (5 bases). The V gene lost 4 bases and the J gene lost 7 bases, with 13 bases spanning the gap. Germline V lookup: CDR1 MRHNA, CDR2 SNTAGT. The CDR3 loop spans 13 amino acids. The CDR3, as DNA: TGTGCCAGCAGTGTTGGCGGGGGGGGTGAAGCTTTCTTT. This encodes CASSVGGGGEAFF.

The V and J genes are TRBV9 and TRBJ2-3; 8 positions agree with TRBD2. The J segment lost 2 bases and the V segment lost 4 bases, leaving 9 bases of the junction unmatched. The germline V gene encodes CDR1 SGDLS and CDR2 YYNGEE. The CDR3 runs to 16 residues. DNA for the CDR3: TGTGCCAGCAGCACCCAACTAGCGGCTCCCACAGATACGCAGTATTTT. Translation: CASSTQLAAPTDTQYF.